The clone carrying this T cell receptor (beta chain) was seen only a few times. This entry belongs to a study of T cells in Graves' hyperthyroidism and ophthalmopathy. There were TCR beta CDR3 regions amplified from RNA transcripts. First-round RT-PCR of the TCR CDR3 relied on the HTBI primer set. TCRdb redid the calling of the multiplex PCR reads with MiXCR, one entry per CDR3 protein. The table includes some 270,000 distinct CDR3 sequences, roughly 13% detected once. The authors obtained PBMCs from over 8 ml of fresh peripheral blood. Germline V gives CDR1 SEHNR, CDR2 FQNEAQ (reference sequence). Trimming cost V 11 bases and J 2 bases, with 19 bases left between them. The CDR3 consists of 14 residues.

The sequencing input was blood. The receptor was isolated from a woman aged 40 to 50 with Graves' hyperthyroidism. The J gene is TRBJ2-7, the V gene TRBV7-9; the D gene is possibly TRBD1 (6 bases). CDR3 amino acids: CASVSRDKTYEQYF. Here the CDR3 DNA reads TGTGCCTCTGTCTCTCGGGACAAGACCTACGAGCAGTACTTC.